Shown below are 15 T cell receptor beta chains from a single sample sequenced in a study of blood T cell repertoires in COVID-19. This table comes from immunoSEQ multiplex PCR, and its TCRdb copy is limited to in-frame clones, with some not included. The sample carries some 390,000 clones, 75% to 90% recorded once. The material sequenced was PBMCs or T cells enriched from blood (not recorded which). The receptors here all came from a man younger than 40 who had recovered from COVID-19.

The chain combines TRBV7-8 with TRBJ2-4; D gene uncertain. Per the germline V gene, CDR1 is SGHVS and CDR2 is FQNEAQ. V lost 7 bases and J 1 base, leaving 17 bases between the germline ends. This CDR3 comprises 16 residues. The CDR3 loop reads CASKPGEPLAKNIQYF. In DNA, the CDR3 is TGTGCCAGCAAGCCCGGTGAGCCGCTGGCCAAAAACATTCAGTACTTC.

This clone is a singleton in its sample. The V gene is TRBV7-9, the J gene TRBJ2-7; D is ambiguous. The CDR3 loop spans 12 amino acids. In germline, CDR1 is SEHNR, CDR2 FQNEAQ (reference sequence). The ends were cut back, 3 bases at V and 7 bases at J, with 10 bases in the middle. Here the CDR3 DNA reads TGTGCCAGCAGCTTTGACACCTCTGAGCAGTACTTC. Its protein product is CASSFDTSEQYF.

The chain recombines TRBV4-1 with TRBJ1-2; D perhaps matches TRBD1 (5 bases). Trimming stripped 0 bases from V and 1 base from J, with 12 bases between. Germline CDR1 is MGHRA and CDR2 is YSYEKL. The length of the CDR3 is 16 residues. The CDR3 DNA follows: TGCGCCAGCAGCCAAGAGGGGCAGCGAGTTAACTATGGCTACACCTTC. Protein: CASSQEGQRVNYGYTF.

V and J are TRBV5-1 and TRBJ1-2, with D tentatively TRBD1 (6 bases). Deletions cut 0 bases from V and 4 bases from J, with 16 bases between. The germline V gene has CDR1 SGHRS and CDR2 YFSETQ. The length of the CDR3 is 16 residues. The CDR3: CASSLADSIQGYGYTF. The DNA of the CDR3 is TGCGCCAGCAGCTTGGCCGACAGCATACAGGGCTATGGCTACACCTTC. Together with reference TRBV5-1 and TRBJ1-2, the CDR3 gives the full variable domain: KAGVTQTPRYLIKTRGQQVTLSCSPISGHRSVSWYQQTPGQGLQFLFEYFSETQRNKGNFPGRFSGRQFSNSRSEMNVSTLELGDSALYLCASSLADSIQGYGYTFGSGTRLTVV.

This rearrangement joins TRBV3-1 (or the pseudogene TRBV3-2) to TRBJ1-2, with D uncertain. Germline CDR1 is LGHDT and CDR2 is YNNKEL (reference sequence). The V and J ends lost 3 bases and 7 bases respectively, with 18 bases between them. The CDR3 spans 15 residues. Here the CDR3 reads CASSHESWSEGGYTF. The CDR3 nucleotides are TGTGCCAGCAGCCATGAGTCGTGGAGCGAGGGTGGCTACACCTTC.

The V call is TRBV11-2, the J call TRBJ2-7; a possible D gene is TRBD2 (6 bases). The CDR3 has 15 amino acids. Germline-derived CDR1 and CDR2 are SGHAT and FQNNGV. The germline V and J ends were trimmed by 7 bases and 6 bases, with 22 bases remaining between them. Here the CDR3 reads CASTWTRDSFVEQYF. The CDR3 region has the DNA TGTGCCAGCACTTGGACGAGGGACTCCTTCGTCGAGCAGTACTTC.

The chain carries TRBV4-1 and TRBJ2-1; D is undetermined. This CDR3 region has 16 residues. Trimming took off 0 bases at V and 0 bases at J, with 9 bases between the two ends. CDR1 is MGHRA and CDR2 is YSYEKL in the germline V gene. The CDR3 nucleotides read TGCGCCAGCAGCCAAGAGAGAAGTAGCTCCTACAATGAGCAGTTCTTC. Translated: CASSQERSSSYNEQFF.

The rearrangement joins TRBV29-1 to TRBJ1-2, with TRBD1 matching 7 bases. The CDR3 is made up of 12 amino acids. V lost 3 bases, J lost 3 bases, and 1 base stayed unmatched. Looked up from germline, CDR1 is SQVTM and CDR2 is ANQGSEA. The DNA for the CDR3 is TGCAGCGTTGATGGGACAGACTATGGCTACACCTTC. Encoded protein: CSVDGTDYGYTF.

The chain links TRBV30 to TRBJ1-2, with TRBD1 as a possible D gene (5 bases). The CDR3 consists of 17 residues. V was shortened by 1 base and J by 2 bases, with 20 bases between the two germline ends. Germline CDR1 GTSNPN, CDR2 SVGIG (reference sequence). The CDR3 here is CAWSAPGRGGGNYGYTF. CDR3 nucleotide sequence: TGTGCCTGGAGTGCCCCGGGGAGGGGCGGTGGAAACTATGGCTACACCTTC.

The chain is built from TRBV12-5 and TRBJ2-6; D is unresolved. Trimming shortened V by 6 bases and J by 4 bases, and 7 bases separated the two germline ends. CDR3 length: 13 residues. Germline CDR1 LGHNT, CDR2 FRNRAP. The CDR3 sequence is CASGPSGANVLTF. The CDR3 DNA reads TGTGCTAGTGGCCCCTCCGGGGCCAACGTCCTGACTTTC.

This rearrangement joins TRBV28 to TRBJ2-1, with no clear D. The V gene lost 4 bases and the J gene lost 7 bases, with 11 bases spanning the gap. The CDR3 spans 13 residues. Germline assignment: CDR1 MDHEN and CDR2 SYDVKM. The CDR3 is CASSSFPRNEQFF. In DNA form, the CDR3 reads TGTGCCAGCAGTTCATTCCCCCGGAATGAGCAGTTCTTC. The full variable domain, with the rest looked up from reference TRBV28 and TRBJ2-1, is DVKVTQSSRYLVKRTGEKVFLECVQDMDHENMFWYRQDPGLGLRLIYFSYDVKMKEKGDIPEGYSVSREKKERFSLILESASTNQTSMYLCASSSFPRNEQFFGPGTRLTVL.

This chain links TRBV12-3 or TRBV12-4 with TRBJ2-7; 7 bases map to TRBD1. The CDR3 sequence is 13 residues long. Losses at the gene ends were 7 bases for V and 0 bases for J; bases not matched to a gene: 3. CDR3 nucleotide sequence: TGTGCCAGCACCCGGGACAGCTCCTACGAGCAGTACTTC. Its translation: CASTRDSSYEQYF.

The CDR3 DNA reads as TGCGCCAGCAGTGAGTCCGTCGGAGAATATAGCAATCAGCCCCAGCATTTT. Translated: CASSESVGEYSNQPQHF. The chain is built from TRBV10-2 and TRBJ1-5; the D is unclear. Trimming took off 0 bases at V and 0 bases at J, with 12 bases between the two ends. Germline V CDR1 and CDR2: WSHSY, SAAADI. The length of the CDR3 is 17 residues.

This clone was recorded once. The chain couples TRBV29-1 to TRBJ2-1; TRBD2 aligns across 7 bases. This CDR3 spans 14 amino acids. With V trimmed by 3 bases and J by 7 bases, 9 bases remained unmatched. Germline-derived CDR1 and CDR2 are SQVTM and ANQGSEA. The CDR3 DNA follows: TGCAGCGTTGAGCGTCTGCGGGAGATGAATGAGCAGTTCTTC. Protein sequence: CSVERLREMNEQFF.

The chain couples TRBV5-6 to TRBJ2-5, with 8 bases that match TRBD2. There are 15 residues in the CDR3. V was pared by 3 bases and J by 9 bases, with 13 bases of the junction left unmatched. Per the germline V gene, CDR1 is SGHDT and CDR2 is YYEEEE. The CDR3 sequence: CASSSVQPGGDSQYF. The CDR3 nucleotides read TGTGCCAGCAGCTCCGTCCAGCCGGGGGGGGATTCCCAGTACTTC.